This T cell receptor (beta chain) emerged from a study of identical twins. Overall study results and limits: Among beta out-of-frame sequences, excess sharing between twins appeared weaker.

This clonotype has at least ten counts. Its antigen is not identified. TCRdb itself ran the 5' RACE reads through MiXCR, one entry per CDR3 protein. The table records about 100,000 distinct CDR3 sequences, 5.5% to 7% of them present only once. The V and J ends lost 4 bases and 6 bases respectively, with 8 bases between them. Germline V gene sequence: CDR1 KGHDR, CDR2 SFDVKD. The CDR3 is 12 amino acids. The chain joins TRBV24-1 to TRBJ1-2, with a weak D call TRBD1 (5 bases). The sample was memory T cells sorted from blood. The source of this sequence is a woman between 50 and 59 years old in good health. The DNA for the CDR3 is TGTGCCACCAGTGAGCAGGGCGATGGCTACACCTTC. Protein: CATSEQGDGYTF.